This is a list of T cell receptor beta chains from one sample in a study of Tregs in tolerant kidney transplant recipients. Here immunoSEQ multiplex PCR was the method, and the copy in TCRdb shows in-frame clones only, minus some. The data contain around 50,000 clones, more than 70% of them singletons. The material sequenced was CD8+ T cells from blood (PBMCs), taken 12 months after the transplant. The receptor set was obtained from a human patient who received a combined kidney and bone marrow transplant. The T cells may partly be graft donor cells. Both conserved end residues are part of each CDR3. Fields, in order: clone size, V gene, D gene, J gene, CDR3 DNA, CDR3 protein. D genes are given only for firm matches. Clone sizes are given selectively: once, few, many, or a class where the clone is expanded.

.	TRBV27	TRBD2	TRBJ2-1	TGTGCCAGCAGTTTAAATGGACTAGCGGGGGGTTGGAATGAGCAGTTCTTC	CASSLNGLAGGWNEQFF
.	TRBV9	.	TRBJ2-7	TGTGCCAGCAGCTTTCAGGGATCCCACGAGCAGTACTTC	CASSFQGSHEQYF
once	TRBV7-9	TRBD2	TRBJ2-7	TGTGCCAGCAGCTTGGGAGGCGGGAGCCGCGAGCAGTACTTC	CASSLGGGSREQYF
.	TRBV4-2	TRBD2	TRBJ2-3	TGTGCCAGTTGGCAGGGAGGGACAGATACGCAGTATTTT	CASWQGGTDTQYF
.	TRBV5-4	TRBD2	TRBJ2-1	TGTGCCAGCAGCTCAGCGGGAGCGGGCAATGAGCAGTTCTTC	CASSSAGAGNEQFF
.	TRBV7-3	TRBD2	TRBJ2-5	TGTGCCAGCAGCTCCGCGGGGGAAGAGACCCAGTACTTC	CASSSAGEETQYF
.	TRBV4-1	.	TRBJ1-2	TGCGCCAGCAGCCCCGGAGCTTTGGGTTTCCAGAACTATGGCTACACCTTC	CASSPGALGFQNYGYTF
once	TRBV14	.	TRBJ2-7	TGTGCCAGCAGCCCCCGCGGGGTCAGCTCCTACGAGCAGTACTTC	CASSPRGVSSYEQYF
.	TRBV2	.	TRBJ1-1	TGTGCCAGCAGGGAGACAGGAGTTGAAGCTTTCTTT	CASRETGVEAFF
once	TRBV7-2	TRBD2	TRBJ2-3	TGTGCCAGCAGCCCTACTGACGGGGGGGCCTTGGATACGCAGTATTTT	CASSPTDGGALDTQYF
.	TRBV2	.	TRBJ2-1	TGTGCCAGGGGAGGCACCGGGCCCGCATACAATGAGCAGTTCTTC	CARGGTGPAYNEQFF
.	TRBV7-8	.	TRBJ2-2	TGTGCCAGCAGCTTGGGACTTCGAGGGGAGCTGTTTTTT	CASSLGLRGELFF
.	TRBV7-2	.	TRBJ2-7	TGTGCCAGCAGCCTCGGACTGGCCTACGAGCAGTACTTC	CASSLGLAYEQYF
few	TRBV6-1	.	TRBJ1-6	TGTGCCAGCAGTGAAGTAGCCTCCTATAATTCACCCCTCCACTTT	CASSEVASYNSPLHF
.	TRBV9	.	TRBJ2-5	TGTGCCAGCAGCGTCGGACCGGGCTGGGAGCAAGAGACCCAGTACTTC	CASSVGPGWEQETQYF
.	TRBV4-3	.	TRBJ1-5	TGCGCCAGCAGCCAAGATAGGGGTAGCAATCAGCCCCAGCATTTT	CASSQDRGSNQPQHF